A selection of T cell receptor beta chains follows, all from one sample in a study of T cell changes during pregnancy in multiple sclerosis. Assay: immunoSEQ multiplex PCR; the TCRdb copy retains only in-frame clones and omits some. The data contain about 72,000 clones, 91% of them singletons. The sequences come from peripheral blood, collected in the third trimester of pregnancy. These receptors came from a female donor in good health, enrolled as a control in a pregnancy study. The CDR3 runs from the conserved cysteine through the conserved F or W. D genes are given only for firm matches. Not all rows give a size; the values are once, few, many and, for expanded clones, a class.

TRBV4-2	NA	TRBJ2-2	NA	CASSPTGVGGELFF	TGTGCCAGCAGTCCGACCGGAGTGGGCGGGGAGCTGTTTTTT
TRBV12-5	NA	TRBJ1-5	TRBD1	CASSWQGEVQGNHPQHF	TGTGCTAGTTCCTGGCAGGGGGAAGTTCAGGGGAATCACCCCCAGCATTTT
TRBV6-5	NA	TRBJ2-5	NA	CASSYSPPEGAQTQYF	TGTGCCAGCAGTTACTCCCCCCCGGAGGGTGCACAGACCCAGTACTTC
TRBV6-1	NA	TRBJ2-3	NA	CASRLDRSTDTQYF	TGTGCCAGCAGATTGGACAGAAGCACAGATACGCAGTATTTT
TRBV14	NA	TRBJ2-1	TRBD2	CASSQGGLASYEQFF	TGTGCCAGCAGCCAAGGAGGACTAGCCTCATATGAGCAGTTCTTC
TRBV30	NA	TRBJ1-2	NA	CAWSPSQNYGYTF	TGTGCCTGGAGCCCCAGTCAAAACTATGGCTACACCTTC
TRBV14	NA	TRBJ2-1	TRBD1	CASSHLRRGQLGNEQFF	TGTGCCAGCAGCCATCTCCGACGGGGACAGTTAGGCAATGAGCAGTTCTTC
TRBV7-6	NA	TRBJ2-3	NA	CASSGGGAVLAATDTQYF	TGTGCCAGCAGCGGAGGGGGGGCGGTCCTAGCGGCTACAGATACGCAGTATTTT
TRBV5-4	NA	TRBJ2-3	NA	CASSFGWTEGADTQYF	TGTGCCAGCAGCTTTGGGTGGACTGAGGGGGCAGATACGCAGTATTTT
TRBV10-3	NA	TRBJ1-3	NA	CAISESYSGNTIYF	TGTGCCATCAGTGAGTCCTACTCTGGAAACACCATATATTTT
TRBV7-2	NA	TRBJ1-3	NA	CASTADRGNTIYF	TGTGCCAGCACCGCAGACAGGGGAAACACCATATATTTT
TRBV6-5	NA	TRBJ1-2	NA	CASSPRAGLGYTF	TGTGCCAGCAGTCCTCGGGCCGGACTTGGCTACACCTTC
TRBV5-1	NA	TRBJ2-1	TRBD2	CASSLDGLAANEQFF	TGCGCCAGCAGCTTGGATGGACTAGCGGCGAATGAGCAGTTCTTC
TRBV18	NA	TRBJ1-2	TRBD1	CASSPTDTGARYGYTF	TGTGCCAGCTCACCCACCGACACAGGGGCGAGGTATGGCTACACCTTC
TRBV5-1	NA	TRBJ1-1	TRBD1	CASSLGGADTEAFF	TGCGCCAGCAGCTTAGGGGGCGCGGACACTGAAGCTTTCTTT
TRBV10-3	NA	TRBJ2-3	TRBD1	CAVGQGEATDTQYF	TGTGCCGTGGGACAGGGGGAGGCCACAGATACGCAGTATTTT
TRBV19	NA	TRBJ2-3	TRBD2	CASSSLAGEAQYF	TGTGCCAGTAGTAGCCTCGCGGGGGAAGCGCAGTATTTT
TRBV4-3	once	TRBJ2-7	NA	CASSPAASYEQYF	TGCGCCAGCAGCCCAGCGGCCTCCTACGAGCAGTACTTC
TRBV19	NA	TRBJ1-5	TRBD1	CASSGTGGNQPQHF	TGTGCCAGTAGTGGGACAGGGGGCAATCAGCCCCAGCATTTT
TRBV6-1	NA	TRBJ1-1	NA	CASSGRDRNTEAFF	TGTGCCAGTTCTGGCAGGGATAGGAACACTGAAGCTTTCTTT
TRBV2	few	TRBJ1-5	NA	CASSGSLNEGAQHF	TGTGCCAGCAGCGGAAGTCTCAACGAGGGAGCCCAGCATTTT
TRBV5-6	few	TRBJ1-2	TRBD1	CASSLPWDRVNYGYTF	TGTGCCAGCAGCCTCCCATGGGACAGGGTTAACTATGGCTACACCTTC
TRBV4-1	once	TRBJ1-1	TRBD1	CASSQDQDRVNTEAFF	TGCGCCAGCAGCCAAGATCAGGACAGGGTGAACACTGAAGCTTTCTTT
TRBV6-1	NA	TRBJ1-1	NA	CASREGGVVKAFF	TGTGCCAGCAGGGAGGGAGGGGTGGTTAAAGCTTTCTTT
TRBV6-5	once	TRBJ1-3	NA	CASSRQPRSGNTIYF	TGTGCCAGCAGCCGACAACCTCGCTCTGGAAACACCATATATTTT
TRBV5-6	NA	TRBJ1-3	NA	CASSLPRGAGNTIYF	TGTGCCAGCAGCCTCCCCCGGGGAGCTGGAAACACCATATATTTT
TRBV7-9	NA	TRBJ2-6	NA	CANSGPGANVLTF	TGTGCCAATAGTGGTCCTGGGGCCAACGTCCTGACTTTC
TRBV27	NA	TRBJ1-2	NA	CASSPGTYYGYTF	TGTGCCAGCAGCCCAGGGACATACTATGGCTACACCTTC